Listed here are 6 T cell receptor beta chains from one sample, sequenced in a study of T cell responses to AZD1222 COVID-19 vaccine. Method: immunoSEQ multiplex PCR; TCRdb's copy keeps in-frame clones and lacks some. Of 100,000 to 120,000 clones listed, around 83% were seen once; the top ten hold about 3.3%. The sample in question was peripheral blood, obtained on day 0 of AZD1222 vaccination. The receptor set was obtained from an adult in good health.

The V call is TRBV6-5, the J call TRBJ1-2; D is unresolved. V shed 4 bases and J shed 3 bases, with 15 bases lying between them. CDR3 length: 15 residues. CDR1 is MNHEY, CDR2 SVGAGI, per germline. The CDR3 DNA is TGTGCCAGCAGTTCCGTTCTTTCCCGGGACTATGGCTACACCTTC. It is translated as CASSSVLSRDYGYTF.

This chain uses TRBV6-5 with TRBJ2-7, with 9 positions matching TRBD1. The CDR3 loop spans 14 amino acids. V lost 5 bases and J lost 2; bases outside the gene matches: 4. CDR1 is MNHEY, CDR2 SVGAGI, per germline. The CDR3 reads CASSPRQGAYEQYF. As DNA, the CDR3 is TGTGCCAGCAGTCCCCGACAGGGGGCCTACGAGCAGTACTTC.

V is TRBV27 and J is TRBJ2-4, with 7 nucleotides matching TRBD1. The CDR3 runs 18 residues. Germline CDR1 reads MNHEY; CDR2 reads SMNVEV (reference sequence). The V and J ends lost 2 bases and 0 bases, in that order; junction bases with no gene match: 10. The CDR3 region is CASSLGRAGGRAKNIQYF. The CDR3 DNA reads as TGTGCCAGCAGTTTAGGGCGGGCAGGGGGAAGAGCCAAAAACATTCAGTACTTC.

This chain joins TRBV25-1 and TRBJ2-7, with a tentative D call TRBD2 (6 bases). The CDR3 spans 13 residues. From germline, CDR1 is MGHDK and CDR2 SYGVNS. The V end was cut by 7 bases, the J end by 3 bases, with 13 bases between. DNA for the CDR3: TGTGCCAGCATGGGGGACTTGTTCTACGAGCAGTACTTC. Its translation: CASMGDLFYEQYF.

Written as DNA, the CDR3 is TGTGCCAGCAGTCCCCTCGGGGGCCGGGGGACCGGGGAGCTGTTTTTT. Its protein product is CASSPLGGRGTGELFF. The chain combines TRBV28 with TRBJ2-2; TRBD1 or TRBD2 may be the D gene (6 bases each). CDR3 length: 16 residues. V lost 5 bases, J lost 5 bases, and 18 bases lay in between. Germline CDR1 reads MDHEN; CDR2 reads SYDVKM.

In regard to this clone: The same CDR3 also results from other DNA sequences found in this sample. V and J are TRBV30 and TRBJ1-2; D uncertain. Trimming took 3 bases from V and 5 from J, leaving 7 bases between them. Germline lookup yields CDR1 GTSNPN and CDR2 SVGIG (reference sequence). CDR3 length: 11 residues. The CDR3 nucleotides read TGTGCCTGGAGCGGAACTTATGGCTACACCTTC. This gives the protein CAWSGTYGYTF.